What follows describes a single T cell receptor (beta chain). The antigen remains undetermined. This sample was included in a study of CD8 T cells in ankylosing spondylitis. Via MiXCR, TCRdb re-called the 5' RACE reads, giving one row per CDR3 protein. The sample carries 650,000 to 800,000 distinct CDR3 sequences, around 20% recorded once. V lost 4 bases to trimming and J lost 8 bases, with 12 bases between them. This CDR3 has 13 residues. CDR1 and CDR2 (germline): ENHRY, SYGVKD. Study conclusions and caveats: In ankylosing spondylitis blood, a motif of 7 to 9 highly homologous TCR beta variants appeared characteristic.

The chain employs TRBV10-3 and TRBJ2-1; D is uncertain. The receptor was isolated from a male donor with ankylosing spondylitis. The sequencing input was blood, either unsorted or a sorted T cell fraction (not recorded which). CDR3 loop: CAISVNPGDEQFF. For the CDR3, the DNA is TGTGCCATCAGTGTGAACCCTGGGGATGAGCAGTTCTTC.